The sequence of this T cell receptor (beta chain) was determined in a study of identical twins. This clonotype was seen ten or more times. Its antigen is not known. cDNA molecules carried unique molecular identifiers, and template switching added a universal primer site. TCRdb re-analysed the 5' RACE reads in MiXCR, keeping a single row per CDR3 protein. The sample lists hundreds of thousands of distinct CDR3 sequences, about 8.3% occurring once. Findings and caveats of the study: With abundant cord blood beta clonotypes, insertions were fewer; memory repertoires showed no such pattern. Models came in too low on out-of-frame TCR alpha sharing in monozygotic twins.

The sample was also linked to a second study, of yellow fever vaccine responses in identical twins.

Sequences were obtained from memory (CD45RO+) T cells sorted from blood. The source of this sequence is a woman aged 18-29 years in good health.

CDR3 sequence (DNA): TGCGCCAGCAGCCCGTCTTCGGTGAGACGGACCCAGTACTTC. Its translation is CASSPSSVRRTQYF. The rearrangement links TRBV10-2 to TRBJ2-5, with unresolved D. The germline gives CDR1 WSHSY, CDR2 SAAADI. V was pared by 6 bases and J by 7 bases, with 18 bases between. This CDR3 has 14 amino acids.